The 20 T cell receptor beta chains listed next were all sequenced from one sample in a study of graft-versus-host responses after intestinal transplantation. TCRdb's copy holds only in-frame clones and misses some; the assay was immunoSEQ multiplex PCR. The table lists around 97,000 clones, 75% to 95% of them singletons. No antigen has been identified for these receptors. The sample here was unstimulated CD8+ T cells sorted from spleen or lymph node cells, taken before intestinal transplant. The receptor source for this set is a human donor who received an intestinal transplant.

This rearrangement joins TRBV11-2 to TRBJ2-7; maybe TRBD2 (5 bases). This CDR3 is 16 amino acids long. Germline V gene data show CDR1 as SGHAT and CDR2 as FQNNGV. Trimming took 0 bases from V and 6 from J, leaving 18 bases between them. The CDR3 protein is CASSLESPVAIFEQYF. The CDR3 DNA reads TGTGCCAGCAGCTTAGAAAGCCCCGTAGCGATATTCGAGCAGTACTTC.

This chain links TRBV19 with TRBJ2-7; 9 nucleotides align to TRBD1. From germline, CDR1 is LNHDA and CDR2 SQIVND (reference sequence). V lost 3 bases to trimming and J lost 2 bases; unmatched junction nucleotides: 11. The CDR3 runs to 17 residues. CDR3 DNA: TGTGCCAGTAGTATTGAGCCCCCAGGGACAGGGCCCTACGAGCAGTACTTC. This sequence encodes CASSIEPPGTGPYEQYF.

The chain uses TRBV10-1 and TRBJ2-2; D gene unclear. CDR1 and CDR2 (germline): WNHNN, SYGVQD (reference sequence). Trimming stripped 4 bases from V and 5 bases from J, with 5 bases between. The CDR3 spans 12 residues. The CDR3 DNA reads as TGCGCCAGCAGTGGGCGGACCGGGGAGCTGTTTTTT. Protein: CASSGRTGELFF.

The rearrangement links TRBV11-2 to TRBJ1-5; D may be TRBD1 (5 bases). This CDR3 has 14 residues. CDR1 and CDR2 (germline): SGHAT, FQNNGV. V shed 6 bases and J shed 5 bases, with 14 bases lying between them. In DNA, the CDR3 is TGTGCCAGCAGTCGAGAGGGGCCCCATCAGCCCCAGCATTTT. Its protein product is CASSREGPHQPQHF.

The rearrangement uses TRBV4-1 and TRBJ1-1, with a possible D match to TRBD1 (6 bases). The germline V gene has CDR1 MGHRA and CDR2 YSYEKL. The CDR3 contains 16 residues. Trimming removed 0 bases from V and 9 bases from J, with 20 bases in between. The CDR3 DNA reads as TGCGCCAGCAGCCAAGATGGGGGGGCAGCTCCCTCTCAAGCTTTCTTT. Its protein product is CASSQDGGAAPSQAFF.

There are a few counts of this clone. The chain recombines TRBV2 with TRBJ2-1, with D hard to call. The CDR3 length is 12 residues. CDR1 is SNHLY, CDR2 FYNNEI, per germline. Between the trimmed V and J ends, which lost 11 bases and 15 bases, there was a span of 23 bases. The chain's CDR3 is CAPRRPSGVWFF. CDR3 in DNA: TGTGCCCCCAGACGGCCCTCTGGAGTATGGTTCTTC.

The CDR3 nucleotides read TGTGCCACCAGCAGAGAGAAAGGGGGCTACGAGCAGTACTTC. Its protein product is CATSREKGGYEQYF. This rearrangement joins TRBV15 to TRBJ2-7; possible D gene TRBD1, 6 bases. Per germline, CDR1 LNHNV and CDR2 YYDKDF (reference sequence). Trimming took off 0 bases at V and 3 bases at J, with 9 bases between the two ends. The CDR3 runs to 14 residues.

This clone has just a few counts. The chain combines TRBV6-5 with TRBJ2-7; D may be TRBD1 (5 bases). Deletions cut 5 bases from V and 5 bases from J, with 16 bases between. The CDR3 sequence is 14 residues long. Germline-derived CDR1 and CDR2 are MNHEY and SVGAGI. The CDR3 here is CASSTLGRAHEQYF. The CDR3 nucleotides read TGTGCCAGCAGTACCCTCGGCAGGGCCCACGAGCAGTACTTC.

A remark on this clone: Other DNA sequences in this specimen translate into the identical CDR3. The chain carries TRBV7-6 and TRBJ1-2, with unresolved D. CDR1 is SGHVS, CDR2 FNYEAQ, per germline. The CDR3 contains 13 residues. V gave up 5 bases and J gave up 8 bases, with 15 bases separating them. The DNA of the CDR3 is TGTGCCAGCAGCCCTACCCGTCGGAGAGGCTACACCTTC. Encoded protein: CASSPTRRRGYTF.

J is TRBJ1-1 and V is TRBV7-9; possible D gene TRBD1, 5 bases. Trimming stripped 5 bases from V and 5 bases from J, with 18 bases between. Looked up from germline, CDR1 is SEHNR and CDR2 is FQNEAQ (reference sequence). CDR3 length equals 15 residues. CDR3 bases: TGTGCCAGCAGCCTAGAGAGGCTGTGGGGGACTGAAGCTTTCTTT. As protein: CASSLERLWGTEAFF.

The chain uses TRBV30 and TRBJ2-7; D unresolved. CDR3 size: 12 residues. V lost 0 bases and J lost 1, with 4 bases in between. CDR1 GTSNPN and CDR2 SVGIG come from the germline V gene (reference sequence). The CDR3 protein is CAWSVISYEQYF. CDR3 sequence (DNA): TGTGCCTGGAGTGTAATTTCCTACGAGCAGTACTTC.

V gene TRBV9 combines with J gene TRBJ2-1, with TRBD2 matching 11 bases. The trim removed 3 bases at V and 4 bases at J, leaving 6 bases unmatched. The CDR3 length is 16 residues. CDR1 and CDR2 from the germline V gene are SGDLS and YYNGEE. The CDR3 region is CASSAFSGRGYNEQFF. CDR3 DNA sequence: TGTGCCAGCAGCGCCTTTAGCGGGAGGGGATACAATGAGCAGTTCTTC.

This clone was counted only a few times. The chain couples TRBV7-9 to TRBJ2-7, with D uncertain. The CDR3 spans 16 residues. Germline V CDR1 and CDR2: SEHNR, FQNEAQ (reference sequence). Trimming took off 1 base at V and 2 bases at J, with 15 bases between the two ends. The CDR3 bases are TGTGCCAGCAGCTTAGTTACAACGGAGAGTCCCTACGAGCAGTACTTC. This sequence encodes CASSLVTTESPYEQYF.

This clone was observed once. V and J are TRBV6-1 and TRBJ2-1; tentative D call: TRBD1 (7 bases). The CDR3 has 17 amino acids. The germline V gene has CDR1 MNHNS and CDR2 SASEGT. V lost 4 bases, J lost 4 bases, and 20 bases lay in between. CDR3 DNA sequence: TGTGCCAGCAGTGGCGGGACAGTCTTTCGACCTTACAATGAGCAGTTCTTC. This encodes CASSGGTVFRPYNEQFF.

J is TRBJ2-7 and V is TRBV6-5; 9 nucleotides line up with TRBD1. The CDR3 is 12 amino acids. From germline, CDR1 is MNHEY and CDR2 SVGAGI. V was clipped by 7 bases and J by 13 bases; unmatched bases: 11. The CDR3 region has the DNA TGTGCCAGCACTAAACTACGGACAGGGGAATACTTC. It is translated as CASTKLRTGEYF.

V and J are TRBV27 and TRBJ2-7; D remains ambiguous. Germline loops: CDR1 MNHEY, CDR2 SMNVEV (reference sequence). This CDR3 has 21 amino acids. Trimming shortened V by 5 bases and J by 4 bases, and 36 bases separated the two germline ends. The DNA of the CDR3 is TGTGCCAGCAGTCCGCTTGGAACAGCCGTACTCTTTACCCCCTTGTCGTACGAGCAGTACTTC. It encodes CASSPLGTAVLFTPLSYEQYF.

This sequence joins TRBV15 and TRBJ2-7; TRBD2 is a possible D gene (5 bases). The germline CDR1 and CDR2 sequences are LNHNV and YYDKDF (reference sequence). V was cut by 4 bases and J by 4 bases, with 23 bases left in between. The CDR3 has 17 amino acids. The CDR3 sequence is CATSNTEGRTGSYEQYF. CDR3 coding DNA: TGTGCCACCAGCAACACAGAGGGTAGGACTGGTAGTTACGAGCAGTACTTC.

As concerns this clone: Germline and junction disagree at one end, which may indicate a read error. The V call is TRBV19, the J call TRBJ2-7, with 11 bases lining up with TRBD1. The CDR3 totals 15 residues. Looked up from germline, CDR1 is LNHDA and CDR2 is SQIVND (reference sequence). The CDR3 here is CASSTGQGASYERYF. The CDR3 DNA reads as TGTGCCAGTAGTACTGGACAGGGGGCTTCCTACGAGCGGTACTTC.

The chain couples TRBV11-1 to TRBJ2-3, with 10 bases lining up with TRBD2. J was trimmed by 1 base and V by 6 bases; bases with no gene match: 1. The CDR3 loop spans 14 amino acids. Germline V gene data show CDR1 as SGHAT and CDR2 as FQDESV (reference sequence). CDR3 protein: CASSGTSGTDTQYF. Written as DNA, the CDR3 is TGTGCCAGCAGTGGGACTAGCGGCACAGATACGCAGTATTTT.

The chain employs TRBV7-6 and TRBJ2-7; 9 bases map to TRBD2. Per the germline V gene, CDR1 is SGHVS and CDR2 is FNYEAQ. The CDR3 is made up of 15 amino acids. V gave up 3 bases and J gave up 4 bases; unmatched junction bases: 7. The CDR3 DNA reads TGTGCCAGCAGCTTTGGGAGCGGGAGGTCGTACGAGCAGTACTTC. Residues: CASSFGSGRSYEQYF.